The 23 T cell receptor beta chains below come from one sample, sequenced in a study of shared clonotypes between healthy human individuals (dated by TCRdb to 2018 to 2021). Receptors were amplified or captured by the immunoSEQ multiplex PCR assay. In TCRdb, the immuneACCESS table is reduced to in-frame sequences with V and J assigned. These tables do not hold every clone; where another copy was compared, an unresolved V gene accounts for under half, and the others remain unexplained. For this sample there are 150,000 to 200,000 clones; approximately 61% appear just once. The top ten hold roughly 10% of the sample. Material for sequencing was memory CD4+ T cells sorted from blood. The cell subset or site label, as the study defines it: CD45RA-negative fraction. These receptors were collected from a man younger than 40 in good health.

This clone was seen once. The chain employs TRBV5-1 and TRBJ1-3; 11 positions match TRBD1. After removal of 0 bases from V and 4 bases from J, the junction contained 0 bases not matched to a gene. The germline V gene has CDR1 SGHRS and CDR2 YFSETQ. CDR3 size: 15 residues. CDR3 in DNA: TGCGCCAGCAGCTTGGGGACAGGGGGCGGAAACACCATATATTTT. It yields the protein CASSLGTGGGNTIYF.

This clone was seen just once. The rearrangement links TRBV5-1 to TRBJ2-7; perhaps TRBD1 as D (6 bases). V was pared by 4 bases and J by 3 bases, with 17 bases between. CDR3 size: 15 residues. The V gene's germline CDR1 is SGHRS and CDR2 YFSETQ. The CDR3 reads CASSPGVTGFYEQYF. The CDR3 DNA sequence: TGCGCCAGCAGCCCAGGGGTTACGGGTTTCTACGAGCAGTACTTC.

The chain combines TRBV10-3 with TRBJ2-7, with D unresolved. Germline V lookup: CDR1 ENHRY, CDR2 SYGVKD. V was shortened by 6 bases and J by 5 bases, with 8 bases between the two germline ends. CDR3 size: 11 residues. The CDR3 reads CAIRTADEQYF. The CDR3 region has the DNA TGTGCCATCAGAACCGCGGACGAGCAGTACTTC.

V is TRBV6-1 and J is TRBJ1-2; no clear D gene. CDR1 MNHNS and CDR2 SASEGT come from the germline V gene. There are 11 residues in the CDR3. The ends were cut back, 4 bases at V and 11 bases at J, with 11 bases in the middle. CDR3 bases: TGTGCCAGCAGTGCGAGAGGAGAGTACACCTTC. Translating it yields CASSARGEYTF.

The rearrangement links TRBV6-4 to TRBJ2-1; D possibly corresponds to TRBD1 (6 bases). Germline CDR1 MRHNA, CDR2 SNTAGT. The CDR3 has 14 residues. Trimming took 8 bases from V and 5 from J, leaving 16 bases between them. The CDR3 DNA reads as TGTGCCAGCCGAGTCGGACAGCCGAACAATGAGCAGTTCTTC. Its translation: CASRVGQPNNEQFF.

The rearrangement joins TRBV5-4 to TRBJ2-2, with TRBD2 identical over 10 bases. This CDR3 region has 15 residues. The V segment lost 7 bases and the J segment 7 bases; nucleotides outside the gene matches: 10. CDR1 is SGHNT, CDR2 YYREEE, per germline (reference sequence). The CDR3 DNA follows: TGTGCCAGCGGGGAGCGGGAGGGCCCGGGCGGGGAGCTGTTTTTT. Amino acid sequence: CASGEREGPGGELFF.

This chain connects TRBV13 to TRBJ2-1; D remains unclear. Germline CDR1 and CDR2: PRHDT and FYEKMQ (reference sequence). The ends were cut back, 5 bases at V and 0 bases at J, with 11 bases in the middle. The CDR3 length is 15 residues. CDR3 residues: CASSPEVRSYNEQFF. The CDR3 DNA reads TGTGCCAGCAGCCCTGAAGTCCGCTCCTACAATGAGCAGTTCTTC.

The rearrangement uses TRBV5-1 and TRBJ2-3; weak D call: TRBD1 (6 bases). This CDR3 has 16 amino acids. Trimming removed 5 bases from V and 5 bases from J, with 21 bases in between. Germline CDR1 SGHRS, CDR2 YFSETQ. CDR3 sequence (DNA): TGCGCCAGCAGTAAATCTGGGGGCGATCGAGGAGATACGCAGTATTTT. Its protein product is CASSKSGGDRGDTQYF.

Regarding this clone: One base away lies a much larger clone, so this may be a sequencing read error. This is likely a read error, given that the CDR3 carries no conserved phenylalanine or tryptophan at its end. This chain joins TRBV30 and TRBJ1-2; 9 nucleotides align to TRBD1. CDR1 is GTSNPN and CDR2 is SVGIG in the germline V gene (reference sequence). The CDR3 loop spans 14 amino acids. Trimming took 5 bases from V and 3 from J; bases not matched to a gene: 7. The DNA of the CDR3 is TGTGCCTGGGACCCGGGACAGGGATACTATGGCTACACCCTC. This sequence encodes CAWDPGQGYYGYTL.

J is TRBJ2-7 and V is TRBV11-2, with 10 bases that match TRBD2. Germline-derived CDR1 and CDR2 are SGHAT and FQNNGV. This CDR3 contains 15 residues. With V trimmed by 5 bases and J by 7 bases, 11 bases remained unmatched. The CDR3 protein is CASSDPPAGGWEQYF. CDR3 bases: TGTGCCAGCAGCGATCCCCCAGCGGGAGGGTGGGAGCAGTACTTC.

This chain connects TRBV5-4 to TRBJ2-1, with 11 positions matching TRBD2. The CDR3 contains 15 residues. Germline V gene lookup returns CDR1 SGHNT and CDR2 YYREEE (reference sequence). J lost 10 bases, V lost 2 bases, and 8 bases had no gene match. This chain's CDR3 is CASSFGTSGQEEQFF. As DNA, the CDR3 is TGTGCCAGCAGCTTTGGGACTAGCGGCCAGGAGGAGCAGTTCTTC.

V is TRBV10-3 and J is TRBJ2-7; 12 bases are a match to TRBD2. The CDR3 spans 14 residues. Per the germline V gene, CDR1 is ENHRY and CDR2 is SYGVKD. The V gene end was trimmed by 6 bases and the J gene end by 7 bases; junction bases not matched to a gene: 7. In DNA form, the CDR3 reads TGTGCCATCAGGAGACTAGCGGGAGCAGGGGAGCAGTACTTC. Residues: CAIRRLAGAGEQYF.

This clone was counted once. The chain uses TRBV4-1 and TRBJ2-1; no clear D gene. Trimming cost V 2 bases and J 1 base, with 9 bases left between them. The CDR3 runs to 15 residues. Germline CDR1 is MGHRA and CDR2 is YSYEKL. The DNA for the CDR3 is TGCGCCAGCAGCCAACTGTTAGTGTCCTACAATGAGCAGTTCTTC. Amino acid sequence: CASSQLLVSYNEQFF.

The chain combines TRBV29-1 with TRBJ2-1; 9 positions match TRBD1. The CDR3 spans 14 residues. The V segment lost 5 bases and the J segment 1 base; nucleotides outside the gene matches: 3. The germline CDR1 and CDR2 sequences are SQVTM and ANQGSEA. The CDR3 loop reads CSVTGGLSYNEQFF. DNA of the CDR3: TGCAGCGTTACAGGGGGCCTTTCCTACAATGAGCAGTTCTTC.

This chain joins TRBV7-9 and TRBJ1-1; D not resolved. CDR3 length: 12 amino acids. Trimming shortened V by 10 bases and J by 4 bases, and 13 bases separated the two germline ends. Germline values: CDR1 SEHNR, CDR2 FQNEAQ (reference sequence). DNA of the CDR3: TGTGCCAACGAGCGGCTTTCCACTGAAGCTTTCTTT. Protein product: CANERLSTEAFF.

The gene calls are TRBV9 and TRBJ1-4; D gene ambiguous. Germline V gene data show CDR1 as SGDLS and CDR2 as YYNGEE. The V and J ends lost 0 bases and 4 bases respectively, with 13 bases between them. This CDR3 contains 16 residues. CDR3 protein: CASSVGVSALNEKLFF. CDR3 coding DNA: TGTGCCAGCAGCGTAGGGGTTTCGGCGCTTAATGAAAAACTGTTTTTT.

This chain links TRBV6-1 with TRBJ2-1; tentatively, D is TRBD1 or TRBD2 (5 bases each). The CDR3 spans 12 residues. Trimming left V 5 bases short and J 11 bases short, with 13 bases between. In germline, CDR1 is MNHNS, CDR2 SASEGT. The CDR3 is CASSHREGQQFF. The CDR3 coding sequence is TGTGCCAGCAGTCACCGCGAGGGACAGCAGTTCTTC.

The chain combines TRBV13 with TRBJ2-3; 7 bases fit TRBD2. V dropped 5 bases and J dropped 3; count of bases not matched to a gene: 11. The CDR3 has 16 amino acids. From germline, CDR1 is PRHDT and CDR2 FYEKMQ (reference sequence). The CDR3 protein is CASSDSRRGGTDTQYF. CDR3 DNA: TGTGCCAGCAGCGATTCTCGCCGGGGAGGGACAGATACGCAGTATTTT.

The J gene is TRBJ2-2, the V gene TRBV5-5; D could derive from TRBD1 or TRBD2 (6 bases each). CDR1 is SGHKS and CDR2 is YYEKEE in the germline V gene (reference sequence). This CDR3 spans 17 amino acids. V lost 0 bases and J 6 bases, leaving 18 bases between the germline ends. DNA of the CDR3: TGTGCCAGCAGCTTGGGGTCACGGAGGGGGTACGCCGGGGAGCTGTTTTTT. Translation gives CASSLGSRRGYAGELFF.

This clone turned up a few times. The chain joins TRBV5-6 to TRBJ2-7, with D uncertain. V lost 2 bases and J lost 5, with 11 bases in between. In germline, CDR1 is SGHDT, CDR2 YYEEEE. The CDR3 has 13 amino acids. CDR3 sequence (DNA): TGTGCCAGCAGCTTCGTTTACAGCCACGAGCAGTACTTC. Protein sequence: CASSFVYSHEQYF.

This clone was found a few times. The V gene is TRBV7-2, the J gene TRBJ2-1; D unresolved. Germline V gives CDR1 SGHTA, CDR2 FQGNSA. V dropped 0 bases and J dropped 5 bases, with 8 bases sitting between them. CDR3 length equals 14 residues. The CDR3 region is CASSLAVRNNEQFF. The CDR3 DNA is TGTGCCAGCAGCTTAGCGGTTCGGAACAATGAGCAGTTCTTC.

The chain is built from TRBV6-6 and TRBJ2-7, with a tentative D call TRBD1 (6 bases). This CDR3 is built from 14 residues. V lost 2 bases and J 4 bases, leaving 12 bases between the germline ends. CDR1 and CDR2 from the germline V gene are MNHNY and SVGAGI (reference sequence). CDR3 sequence (DNA): TGTGCCAGCAGTTACGGCAGGGGTATGTACGAGCAGTACTTC. Residues: CASSYGRGMYEQYF.

This clone was observed a handful of times. Other DNA sequences of this sample code for an identical CDR3. The chain links TRBV29-1 to TRBJ2-7; 7 positions match TRBD1. The V gene end was trimmed by 4 bases and the J gene end by 0 bases; junction bases not matched to a gene: 0. Per germline, CDR1 SQVTM and CDR2 ANQGSEA. This CDR3 contains 12 residues. Here the CDR3 DNA reads TGCAGCGTTGGGGACAGCTCCTACGAGCAGTACTTC. It translates to CSVGDSSYEQYF.